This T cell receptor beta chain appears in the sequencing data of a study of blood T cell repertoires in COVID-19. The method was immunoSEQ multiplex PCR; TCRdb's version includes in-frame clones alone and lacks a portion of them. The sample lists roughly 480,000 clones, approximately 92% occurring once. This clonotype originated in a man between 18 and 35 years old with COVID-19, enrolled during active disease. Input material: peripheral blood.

The CDR3 reads CASSLAGRERNTIYF. CDR3 DNA sequence: TGTGCCAGCAGCTTGGCCGGGAGGGAGAGAAACACCATATATTTT. This chain connects TRBV5-6 to TRBJ1-3, with D uncertain. The V gene's germline CDR1 is SGHDT and CDR2 YYEEEE. The CDR3 has 15 amino acids. V was shortened by 0 bases and J by 5 bases, with 12 bases between the two germline ends.